This T cell receptor (beta chain) was found in a study of cytomegalovirus exposure and HLA in healthy donors. Remarks on this clone: Its antigen is still unknown.

Findings of the study overall: Among the most significant clusters, several appeared linked to common viral pathogens in a later analysis. Sequence variants that were highly shared formed a cluster that was likely a sequencing artifact.

The germline V gene encodes CDR1 SNHLY and CDR2 FYNNEI. The CDR3 runs to 20 residues. Trimming removed 8 bases from V and 3 bases from J; junction bases left unmatched: 16. The PCR made use of 60 Vbeta and 13 Jbeta primers. Per the original methods: A later analysis counted around 80 million unique TCR beta chains, some 12 million shared. Produced via immunoSEQ multiplex PCR; TCRdb's table is partial and in-frame only. D and trimming come from the DNA, and the V and J calls and clone size come from that table. Seen here are around 120,000 clones, 75% to 85% observed once, and the top ten hold roughly 4%.

The sequence was collected from a woman aged 40 to 50 in good health and CMV-seronegative. The chain joins TRBV2 to TRBJ2-2, with 15 bases matching TRBD2. Sequenced: PBMCs. The CDR3 loop reads CASGLLPGLAGGPDTGELFF. For the CDR3, the DNA is TGTGCCAGCGGACTTCTACCCGGACTAGCGGGAGGGCCGGACACCGGGGAGCTGTTTTTT.